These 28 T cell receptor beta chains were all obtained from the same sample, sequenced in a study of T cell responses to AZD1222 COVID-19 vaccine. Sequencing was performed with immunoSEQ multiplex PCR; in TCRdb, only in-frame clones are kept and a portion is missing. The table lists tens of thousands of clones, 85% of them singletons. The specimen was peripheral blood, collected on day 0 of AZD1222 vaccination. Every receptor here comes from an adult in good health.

The CDR3 coding sequence is TGTGCCAGCGGTCTACACACTGAAGCTTTCTTT. Translation gives CASGLHTEAFF. This chain uses TRBV19 with TRBJ1-1; D is unclear. Germline CDR1 is LNHDA and CDR2 is SQIVND (reference sequence). The CDR3 has 11 residues. V was clipped by 9 bases and J by 3 bases, with 8 bases between them.

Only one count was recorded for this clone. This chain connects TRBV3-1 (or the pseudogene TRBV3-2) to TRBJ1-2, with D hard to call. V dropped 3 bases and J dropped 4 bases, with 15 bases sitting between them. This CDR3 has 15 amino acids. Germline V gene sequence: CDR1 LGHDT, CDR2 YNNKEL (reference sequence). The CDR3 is CASSQGSWAAYGYTF. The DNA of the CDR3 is TGTGCCAGCAGCCAGGGTTCTTGGGCAGCCTATGGCTACACCTTC.

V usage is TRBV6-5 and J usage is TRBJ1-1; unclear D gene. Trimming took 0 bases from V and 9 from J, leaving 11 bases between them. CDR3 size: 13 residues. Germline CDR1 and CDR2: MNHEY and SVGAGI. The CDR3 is CASSYSRAAQAFF. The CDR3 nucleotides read TGTGCCAGCAGTTACTCGCGGGCAGCCCAAGCTTTCTTT.

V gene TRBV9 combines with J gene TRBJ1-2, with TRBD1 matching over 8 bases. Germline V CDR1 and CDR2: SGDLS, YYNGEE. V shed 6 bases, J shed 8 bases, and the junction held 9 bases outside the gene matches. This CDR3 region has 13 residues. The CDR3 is CASTPTGAKGYTF. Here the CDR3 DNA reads TGTGCCAGCACCCCGACAGGGGCAAAAGGCTACACCTTC.

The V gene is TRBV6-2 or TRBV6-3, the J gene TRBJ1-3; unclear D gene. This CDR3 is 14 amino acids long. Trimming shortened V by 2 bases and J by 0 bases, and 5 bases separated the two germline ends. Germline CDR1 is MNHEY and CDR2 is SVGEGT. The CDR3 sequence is CASSYPVSGNTIYF. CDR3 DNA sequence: TGTGCCAGCAGTTACCCAGTCTCTGGAAACACCATATATTTT.

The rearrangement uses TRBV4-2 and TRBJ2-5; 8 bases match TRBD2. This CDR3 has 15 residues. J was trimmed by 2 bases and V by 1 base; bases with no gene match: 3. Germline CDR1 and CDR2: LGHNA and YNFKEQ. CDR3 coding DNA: TGTGCCAGCAGCCAAGGTCCTAGCGGGCAAGAGACCCAGTACTTC. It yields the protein CASSQGPSGQETQYF.

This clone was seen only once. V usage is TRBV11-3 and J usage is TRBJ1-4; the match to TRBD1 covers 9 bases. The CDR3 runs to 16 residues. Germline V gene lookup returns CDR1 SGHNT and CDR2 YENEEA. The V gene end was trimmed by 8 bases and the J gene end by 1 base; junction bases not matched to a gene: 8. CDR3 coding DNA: TGTGCCAGCCATCCGGGACAGGGAGGAACTAATGAAAAACTGTTTTTT. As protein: CASHPGQGGTNEKLFF.

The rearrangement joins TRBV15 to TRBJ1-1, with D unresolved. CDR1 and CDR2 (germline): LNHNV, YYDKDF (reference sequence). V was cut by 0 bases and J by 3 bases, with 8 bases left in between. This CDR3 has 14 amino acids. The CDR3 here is CATSRDWKDTEAFF. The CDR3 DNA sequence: TGTGCCACCAGCAGAGATTGGAAAGACACTGAAGCTTTCTTT.

The CDR3 loop reads CASSQASGAFETQYF. Here the CDR3 DNA reads TGTGCCAGCAGCCAGGCTAGCGGAGCTTTTGAGACCCAGTACTTC. This chain connects TRBV3-1 (or the pseudogene TRBV3-2) to TRBJ2-5; 7 nucleotides line up with TRBD2. V dropped 3 bases and J dropped 5; count of bases not matched to a gene: 9. Germline V CDR1 and CDR2: LGHDT, YNNKEL (reference sequence). There are 15 residues in the CDR3.

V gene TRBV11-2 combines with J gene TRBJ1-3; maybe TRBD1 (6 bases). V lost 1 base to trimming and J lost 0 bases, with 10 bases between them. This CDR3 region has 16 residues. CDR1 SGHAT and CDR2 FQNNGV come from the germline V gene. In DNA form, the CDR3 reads TGTGCCAGCAGCTTAGGCGGACAGACCTCTGGAAACACCATATATTTT. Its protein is CASSLGGQTSGNTIYF. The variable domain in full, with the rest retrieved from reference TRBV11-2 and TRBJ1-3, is EAGVAQSPRYKIIEKRQSVAFWCNPISGHATLYWYQQILGQGPKLLIQFQNNGVVDDSQLPKDRFSAERLKGVDSTLKIQPAKLEDSAVYLCASSLGGQTSGNTIYFGEGSWLTVV.

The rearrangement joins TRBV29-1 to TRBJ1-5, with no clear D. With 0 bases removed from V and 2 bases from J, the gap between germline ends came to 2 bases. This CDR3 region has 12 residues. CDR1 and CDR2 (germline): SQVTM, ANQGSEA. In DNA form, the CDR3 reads TGCAGCGTTGAAGATGGCAATCAGCCCCAGCATTTT. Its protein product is CSVEDGNQPQHF.

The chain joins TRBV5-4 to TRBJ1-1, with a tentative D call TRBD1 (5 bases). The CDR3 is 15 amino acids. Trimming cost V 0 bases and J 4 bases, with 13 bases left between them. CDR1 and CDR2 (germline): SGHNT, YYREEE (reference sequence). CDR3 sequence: CASSLESGEVTEAFF. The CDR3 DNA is TGTGCCAGCAGCTTGGAGTCGGGGGAAGTCACTGAAGCTTTCTTT.

The CDR3 nucleotides read TGTGCCAGCAGTGAGTTGGACAGGGTACGTTACGAGCAGTACTTC. Amino acids: CASSELDRVRYEQYF. V is TRBV2 and J is TRBJ2-7, with TRBD1 identical over 8 bases. Losses at the gene ends were 3 bases for V and 4 bases for J; bases not matched to a gene: 8. Per the germline V gene, CDR1 is SNHLY and CDR2 is FYNNEI. This CDR3 spans 15 amino acids. Looking up the rest from reference TRBV2 and TRBJ2-7 gives the full variable domain: EPEVTQTPSHQVTQMGQEVILRCVPISNHLYFYWYRQILGQKVEFLVSFYNNEISEKSEIFDDQFSVERPDGSNFTLKIRSTKLEDSAMYFCASSELDRVRYEQYFGPGTRLTVT.

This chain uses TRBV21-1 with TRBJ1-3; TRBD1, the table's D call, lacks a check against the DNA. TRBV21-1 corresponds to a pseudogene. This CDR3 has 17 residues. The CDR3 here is CASSKGCGHLSGNTIYF. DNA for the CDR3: TGTGCCAGCAGCAAAGGTTGCGGACACCTCTCTGGAAACACCATATATTTT.

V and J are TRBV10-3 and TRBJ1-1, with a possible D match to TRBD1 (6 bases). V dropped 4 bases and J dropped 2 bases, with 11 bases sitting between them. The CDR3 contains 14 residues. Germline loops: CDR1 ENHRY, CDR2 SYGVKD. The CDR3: CAISGGGANTEAFF. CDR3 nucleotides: TGTGCCATCAGTGGTGGGGGGGCTAACACTGAAGCTTTCTTT.

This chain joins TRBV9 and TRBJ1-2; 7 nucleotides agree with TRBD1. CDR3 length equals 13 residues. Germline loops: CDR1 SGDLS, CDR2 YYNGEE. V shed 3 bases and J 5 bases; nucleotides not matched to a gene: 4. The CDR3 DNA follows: TGTGCCAGCAGCGCCGTACAGGGGTATGGCTACACCTTC. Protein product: CASSAVQGYGYTF.

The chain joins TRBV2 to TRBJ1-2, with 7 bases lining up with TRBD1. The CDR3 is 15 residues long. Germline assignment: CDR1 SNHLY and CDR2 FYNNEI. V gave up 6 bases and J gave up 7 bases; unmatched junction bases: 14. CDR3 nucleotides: TGTGCCAGCAGGGGGAGACAGGGTTCAATGGCTGGCTACACCTTC. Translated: CASRGRQGSMAGYTF. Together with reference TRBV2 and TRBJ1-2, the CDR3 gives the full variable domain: EPEVTQTPSHQVTQMGQEVILRCVPISNHLYFYWYRQILGQKVEFLVSFYNNEISEKSEIFDDQFSVERPDGSNFTLKIRSTKLEDSAMYFCASRGRQGSMAGYTFGSGTRLTVV.

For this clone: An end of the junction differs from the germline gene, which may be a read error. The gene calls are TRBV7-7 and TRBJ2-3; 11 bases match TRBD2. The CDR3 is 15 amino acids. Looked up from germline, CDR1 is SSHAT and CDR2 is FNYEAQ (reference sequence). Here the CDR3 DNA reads TGTGCTAGCAGCCCAGGACTAGCGGGCGGGGATACGCAGTATTTT. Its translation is CASSPGLAGGDTQYF.

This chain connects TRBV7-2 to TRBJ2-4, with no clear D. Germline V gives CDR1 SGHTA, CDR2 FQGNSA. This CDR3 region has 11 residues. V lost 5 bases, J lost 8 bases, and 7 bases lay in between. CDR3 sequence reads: CASSQLHIQYF. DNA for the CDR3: TGTGCCAGCAGCCAGCTCCACATTCAGTACTTC.

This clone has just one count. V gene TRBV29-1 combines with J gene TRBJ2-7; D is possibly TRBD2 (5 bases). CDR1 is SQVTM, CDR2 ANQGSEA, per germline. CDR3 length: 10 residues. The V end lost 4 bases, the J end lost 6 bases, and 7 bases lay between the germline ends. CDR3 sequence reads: CSVAGSEQYF. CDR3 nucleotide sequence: TGCAGCGTTGCGGGGAGCGAGCAGTACTTC.

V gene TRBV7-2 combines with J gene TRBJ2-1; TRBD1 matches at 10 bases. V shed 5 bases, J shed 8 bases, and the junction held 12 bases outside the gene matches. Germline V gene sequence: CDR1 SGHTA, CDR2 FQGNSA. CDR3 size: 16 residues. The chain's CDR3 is CASSPRQGASRYEQFF. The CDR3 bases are TGTGCCAGCAGCCCACGACAGGGGGCGAGCCGATATGAGCAGTTCTTC.

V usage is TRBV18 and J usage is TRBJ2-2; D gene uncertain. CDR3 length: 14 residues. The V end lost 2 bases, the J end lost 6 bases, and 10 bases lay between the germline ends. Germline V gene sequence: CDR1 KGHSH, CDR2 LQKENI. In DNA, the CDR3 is TGTGCCAGCTCACCAGGGCAAGGGTCCGGGGAGCTGTTTTTT. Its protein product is CASSPGQGSGELFF.

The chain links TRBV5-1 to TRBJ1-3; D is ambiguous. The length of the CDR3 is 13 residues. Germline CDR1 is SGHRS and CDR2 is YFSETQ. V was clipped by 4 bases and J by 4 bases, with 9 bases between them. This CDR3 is CASSPEIGNTIYF. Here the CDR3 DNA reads TGCGCCAGCAGCCCAGAAATCGGAAACACCATATATTTT.

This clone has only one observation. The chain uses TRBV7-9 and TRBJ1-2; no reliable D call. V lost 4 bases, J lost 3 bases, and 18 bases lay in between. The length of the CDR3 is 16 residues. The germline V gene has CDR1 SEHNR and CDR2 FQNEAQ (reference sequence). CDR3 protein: CASSSYRGGIDYGYTF. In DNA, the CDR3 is TGTGCCAGCAGCTCCTACCGAGGTGGGATTGACTATGGCTACACCTTC.

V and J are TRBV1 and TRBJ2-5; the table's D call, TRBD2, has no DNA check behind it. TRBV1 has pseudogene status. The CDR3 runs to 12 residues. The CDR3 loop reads CTSRARGETQYF. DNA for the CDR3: TGCACCAGCAGGGCTCGGGGAGAGACCCAGTACTTC.

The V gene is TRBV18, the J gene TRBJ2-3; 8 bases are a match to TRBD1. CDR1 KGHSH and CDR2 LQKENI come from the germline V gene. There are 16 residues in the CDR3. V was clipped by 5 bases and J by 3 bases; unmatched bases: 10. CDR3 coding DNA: TGTGCCAGCTCATCTTCTGGACAGGGCTTGACAGATACGCAGTATTTT. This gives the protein CASSSSGQGLTDTQYF.

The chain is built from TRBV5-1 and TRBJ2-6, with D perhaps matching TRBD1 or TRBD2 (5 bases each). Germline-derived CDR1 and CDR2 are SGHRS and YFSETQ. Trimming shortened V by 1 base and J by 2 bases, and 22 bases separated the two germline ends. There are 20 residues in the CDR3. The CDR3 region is CASSLRPTAGTGTGANVLTF. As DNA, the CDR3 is TGCGCCAGCAGCTTGCGTCCGACGGCAGGGACGGGAACTGGGGCCAACGTCCTGACTTTC.

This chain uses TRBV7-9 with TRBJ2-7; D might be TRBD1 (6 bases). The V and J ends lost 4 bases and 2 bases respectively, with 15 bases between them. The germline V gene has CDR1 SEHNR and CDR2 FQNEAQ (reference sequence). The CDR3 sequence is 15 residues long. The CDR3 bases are TGTGCCAGCAGCTCCAAGACAGGACTTACCTACGAGCAGTACTTC. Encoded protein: CASSSKTGLTYEQYF.